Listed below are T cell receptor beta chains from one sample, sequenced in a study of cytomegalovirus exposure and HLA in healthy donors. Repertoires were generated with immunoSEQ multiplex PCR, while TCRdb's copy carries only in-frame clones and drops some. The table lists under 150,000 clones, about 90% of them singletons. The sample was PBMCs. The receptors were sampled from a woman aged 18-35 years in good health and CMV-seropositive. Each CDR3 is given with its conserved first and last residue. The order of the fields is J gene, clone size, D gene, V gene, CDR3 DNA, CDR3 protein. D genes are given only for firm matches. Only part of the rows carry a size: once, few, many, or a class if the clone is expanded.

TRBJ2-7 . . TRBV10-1 TGCGCCAGCAGTGACCCCCGGTCGACTTCCGAGCAGTACTTC CASSDPRSTSEQYF
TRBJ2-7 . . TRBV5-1 TGCGCCAGCAGCAAGCCCGGGGGACAGACCTACGAGCAGTACTTC CASSKPGGQTYEQYF
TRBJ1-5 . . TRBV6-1 TGTGCCAGCACCTCGGGGGGGGTAGATCAGCCCCAGCATTTT CASTSGGVDQPQHF
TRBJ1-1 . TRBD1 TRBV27 TGTGCCAGCAGTTTAACAGGGGGGAGCACTGAAGCTTTCTTT CASSLTGGSTEAFF
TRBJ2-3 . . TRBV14 TGTGCCAGCAGCCAACATTGGTCGCCAATACTACCAGATACGCAGTATTTT CASSQHWSPILPDTQYF
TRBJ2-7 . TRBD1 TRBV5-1 TGCGCCAGCAACGAACGGGACAGCTCCTACGAGCAGTACTTC CASNERDSSYEQYF
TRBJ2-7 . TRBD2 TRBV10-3 TGTGCCATCAGTGGGGGCGGGGGTTCCTACGAGCAGTACTTC CAISGGGGSYEQYF
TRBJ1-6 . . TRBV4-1 TGCGCCAGCAGCCAAGATGGATGGGGGGATTCACCCCTCCACTTT CASSQDGWGDSPLHF
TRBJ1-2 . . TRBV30 TGTGCCTGGATTCAGGGGCTAATTGGGAATGGCTACACCTTC CAWIQGLIGNGYTF
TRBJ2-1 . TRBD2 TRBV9 TGTGCCAGCAGCGTAGATCCGCGGGAGTCCAATGAGCAGTTCTTC CASSVDPRESNEQFF
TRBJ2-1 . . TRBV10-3 TGTGCCATCAGTGAGTCAACTAGAACCTACAATGAGCAGTTCTTC CAISESTRTYNEQFF
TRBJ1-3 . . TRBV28 TGTGCCAGCAGTCCGTCGGGACTCAAACGAGGAAACACCATATATTTT CASSPSGLKRGNTIYF
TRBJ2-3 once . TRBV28 TGTGCCAGCAAGACCCCCGAGGGAACAGATACGCAGTATTTT CASKTPEGTDTQYF
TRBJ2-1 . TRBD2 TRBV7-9 TGTGCCAGCAGCTTAACCACTAGCGGATCACAGTTCTTC CASSLTTSGSQFF
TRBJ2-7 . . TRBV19 TGTGCCAGTAGTATAATGACTTCCTACGAGCAGTACTTC CASSIMTSYEQYF
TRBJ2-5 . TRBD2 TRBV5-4 TGTGCCAGCAGCTTGAGGGCTAGCGGGGGGCTGAGGCAAGAGACCCAGTACTTC CASSLRASGGLRQETQYF
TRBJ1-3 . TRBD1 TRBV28 TGTGCCAGCAGTTCAGGGACAGGGGGCTTAGGGAACACCATATATTTT CASSSGTGGLGNTIYF
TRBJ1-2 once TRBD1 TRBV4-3 TGCGCCAGCAGCCAAGTGACTCAGGGGGCTGGCTACACCTTC CASSQVTQGAGYTF
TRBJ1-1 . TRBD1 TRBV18 TGTGCCAGCTCCTTGCTACTAGACAGGGTCGGCACTGAAGCTTTCTTT CASSLLLDRVGTEAFF
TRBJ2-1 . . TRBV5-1 TGCGCCAGCAGCTTGAGGGGCTACAATGAGCAGTTCTTC CASSLRGYNEQFF
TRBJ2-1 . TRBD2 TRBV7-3 TGTGCCAGCAGCTTATCGGGAGGGCATGAGCAGTTCTTC CASSLSGGHEQFF
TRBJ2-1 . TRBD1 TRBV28 TGTGCCAGCAGGGGACAGATCTCCTACAATGAGCAGTTCTTC CASRGQISYNEQFF
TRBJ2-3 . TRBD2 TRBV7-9 TGTGCCAGCAGCCCCTACCGCACACTAGCGGGGAGCACAGATACGCAGTATTTT CASSPYRTLAGSTDTQYF
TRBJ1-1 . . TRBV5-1 TGCGCCAGCAGCTTGGCGCGGGCGAACACTGAAGCTTTCTTT CASSLARANTEAFF
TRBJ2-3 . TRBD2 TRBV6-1 TGTGCCAGCAGTGAACTAGCGGGAGATACGCAGTATTTT CASSELAGDTQYF
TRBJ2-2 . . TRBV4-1 TGCGCCAGCAGCCAAGTAGGTAGGGGCATCACCGGGGAGCTGTTTTTT CASSQVGRGITGELFF
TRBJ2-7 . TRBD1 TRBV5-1 TGCGCCAGCAGCCCAACAGGGGGCTGGCACGAGCAGTACTTC CASSPTGGWHEQYF
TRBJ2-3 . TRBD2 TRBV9 TGTGCCAGCAGCCCGACTAGCGCCCGGTCGGATACGCAGTATTTT CASSPTSARSDTQYF
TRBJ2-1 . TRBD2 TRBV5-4 TGTGCCAGCAGCCGTAGCGGGTACAATGAGCAGTTCTTC CASSRSGYNEQFF
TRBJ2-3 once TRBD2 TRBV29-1 TGCAGCGCCCCATACTGTAGCGGGGGCACCCTAACGCAGTATTTT CSAPYCSGGTLTQYF
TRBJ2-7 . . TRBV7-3 TGTGCCAGCAGCTCCGACACCTACGAGCAGTACTTC CASSSDTYEQYF
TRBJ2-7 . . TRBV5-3 TGTGCCAGAAGCTTCCGCAGGACTAACTACGAGCAGTACTTC CARSFRRTNYEQYF
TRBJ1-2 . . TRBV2 TGTGCCAGCAGCACAGGTCCCTATGGCTACACCTTC CASSTGPYGYTF
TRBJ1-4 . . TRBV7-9 TGTGCCAGCAGCCGATCCCCCCAGGATGAAAAACTGTTTTTT CASSRSPQDEKLFF
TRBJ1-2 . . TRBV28 TGTGCCAGCAGTTTAATACCCGGCTATGGCTACACCTTC CASSLIPGYGYTF
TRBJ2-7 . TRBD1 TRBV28 TGTGCCGTCCAGAGGGGGCAGGGTATCGACGAGCAGTACTTC CAVQRGQGIDEQYF
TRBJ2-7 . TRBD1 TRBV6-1 TGTGCCAGCAAGGTGGGGACAGGGGCCTACGAGCAGTACTTC CASKVGTGAYEQYF
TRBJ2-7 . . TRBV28 TGTGCCAGCAGTTTACCCGGACTCCTCCCCCACGAGCAGTACTTC CASSLPGLLPHEQYF
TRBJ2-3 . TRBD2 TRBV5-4 TGTGCCAGCAGTGGGGGGGAGATCACAGATACGCAGTATTTT CASSGGEITDTQYF
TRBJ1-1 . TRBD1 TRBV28 TGTGCCAGCAGTACGACAGGGGGCACTGAAGCTTTCTTT CASSTTGGTEAFF
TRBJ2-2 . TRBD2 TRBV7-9 TGTGCCAGCAGCCCCGGACTAGCTAGGACCGGGGAGCTGTTTTTT CASSPGLARTGELFF
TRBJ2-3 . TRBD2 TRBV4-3 TGCGCCAGCAGCCAAGATACTAGCGCAGATACGCAGTATTTT CASSQDTSADTQYF
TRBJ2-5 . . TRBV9 TGTGCCAGCAGCGAACAAGAAGAGACCCAGTACTTC CASSEQEETQYF
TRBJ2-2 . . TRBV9 TGTGCCAGCAGCGTAGACGGCAGGGCAGCCGGGGAGCTGTTTTTT CASSVDGRAAGELFF
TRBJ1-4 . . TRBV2 TGTGCCAGCAGTGAAGTAGTTAGGGGTGAAAAACTGTTTTTT CASSEVVRGEKLFF
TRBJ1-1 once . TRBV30 TGTGCCTGGAGTAAGGGACTTGAAGCTTTCTTT CAWSKGLEAFF
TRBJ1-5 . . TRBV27 TGTGCCAGCAGTCCGGTCAATCAGCCCCAGCATTTT CASSPVNQPQHF
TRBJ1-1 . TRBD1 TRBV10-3 TGTGCCACCGCGGGGACAGTGAACACTGAAGCTTTCTTT CATAGTVNTEAFF
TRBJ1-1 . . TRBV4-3 TGCGCCAGCAGCCAAGAGAGTGCGGGTGACACTGAAGCTTTCTTT CASSQESAGDTEAFF